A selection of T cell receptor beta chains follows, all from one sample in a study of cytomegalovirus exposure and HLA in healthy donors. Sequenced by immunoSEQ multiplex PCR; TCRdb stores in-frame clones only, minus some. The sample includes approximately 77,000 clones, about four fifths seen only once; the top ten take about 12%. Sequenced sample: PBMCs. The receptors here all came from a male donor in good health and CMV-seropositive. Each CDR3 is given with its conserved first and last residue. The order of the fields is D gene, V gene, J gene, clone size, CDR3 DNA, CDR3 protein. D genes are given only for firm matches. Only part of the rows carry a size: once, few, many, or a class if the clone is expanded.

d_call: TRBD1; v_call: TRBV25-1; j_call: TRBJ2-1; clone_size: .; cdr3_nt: TGTGCCAGCAGTGAAGCCGGGACAGGAGCCCATGAGCAGTTCTTC; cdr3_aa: CASSEAGTGAHEQFF
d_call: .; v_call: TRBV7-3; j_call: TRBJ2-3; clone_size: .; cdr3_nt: TGTGCCAGCAGCCGGGACACAGATACGCAGTATTTT; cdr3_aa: CASSRDTDTQYF
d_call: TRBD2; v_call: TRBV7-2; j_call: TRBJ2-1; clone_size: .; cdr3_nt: TGTGCCAGCAGCTTAGCTGGGACTACGGGGCGGAATGAGCAGTTCTTC; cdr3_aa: CASSLAGTTGRNEQFF
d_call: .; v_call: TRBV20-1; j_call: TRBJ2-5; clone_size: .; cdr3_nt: TGCAGTGCTAGTCGTCAACTCCACCAGTACTTC; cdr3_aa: CSASRQLHQYF
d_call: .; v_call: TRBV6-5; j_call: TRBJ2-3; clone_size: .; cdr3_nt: TGTGCCAGCAGTCGCGCCGGAGACGTACCAGATACGCAGTATTTT; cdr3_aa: CASSRAGDVPDTQYF
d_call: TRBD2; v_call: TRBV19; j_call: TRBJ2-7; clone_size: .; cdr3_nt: TGTGCCAGTAGTATTCAAGCGGGAGCCCGCTACGAGCAGTACTTC; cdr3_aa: CASSIQAGARYEQYF
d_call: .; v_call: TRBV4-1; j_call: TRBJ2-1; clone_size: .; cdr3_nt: TGCGCCAGCAGCCAAGACGGGGCTGTCGGGCGGGGTGAGCAGTTCTTC; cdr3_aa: CASSQDGAVGRGEQFF
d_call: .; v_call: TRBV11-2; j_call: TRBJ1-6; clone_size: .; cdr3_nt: TGTGCCAGCAGCTCAATGGGGCACGGCTATAATTCACCCCTCCACTTT; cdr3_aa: CASSSMGHGYNSPLHF
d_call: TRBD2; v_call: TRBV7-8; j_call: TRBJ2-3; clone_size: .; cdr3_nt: TGTGCCAGCAGCTTAGGTCCTAGCGGGACCACAGATACGCAGTATTTT; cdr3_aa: CASSLGPSGTTDTQYF
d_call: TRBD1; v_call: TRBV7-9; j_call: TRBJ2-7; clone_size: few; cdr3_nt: TGTTCCAGCAGCCGGGACAGTATCTACGAGCAGTACTTC; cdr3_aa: CSSSRDSIYEQYF
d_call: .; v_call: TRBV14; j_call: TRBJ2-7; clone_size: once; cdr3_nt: TGTGCCAGCAGCCCTGCCGGTAGCTACGAGCAGTACTTC; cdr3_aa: CASSPAGSYEQYF
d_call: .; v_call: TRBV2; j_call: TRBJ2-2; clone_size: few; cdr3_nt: TGTGCCAGCAGGACGGGTTTCGGAAAGGCGGAGCTGTTTTTT; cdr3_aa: CASRTGFGKAELFF
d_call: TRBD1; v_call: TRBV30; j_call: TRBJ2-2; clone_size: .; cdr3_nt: TGTGCCTGGCGGGGACAGGGGATCGCCGGGGAGCTGTTTTTT; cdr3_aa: CAWRGQGIAGELFF
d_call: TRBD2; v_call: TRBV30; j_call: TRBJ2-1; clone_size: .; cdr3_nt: TGTGCCTGGAAGTGGGCGCGACTAGCGGGGCGGGGAGAGCAGTTCTTC; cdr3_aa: CAWKWARLAGRGEQFF
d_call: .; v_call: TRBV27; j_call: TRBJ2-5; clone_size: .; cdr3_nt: TGTGCCAGCAGTTTATCGGTGGGGCTGGCACAAGAGACCCAGTACTTC; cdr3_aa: CASSLSVGLAQETQYF
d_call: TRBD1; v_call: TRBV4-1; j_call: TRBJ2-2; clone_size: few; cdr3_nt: TGCGCCAGCAGCCAGACAGGGGTCGGCACCGGGGAGCTGTTTTTT; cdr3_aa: CASSQTGVGTGELFF
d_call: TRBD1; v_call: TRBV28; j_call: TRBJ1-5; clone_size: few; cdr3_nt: TGTGCCAGCAGGCAGGGGGCTGAGGTCAATCAGCCCCAGCATTTT; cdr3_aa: CASRQGAEVNQPQHF
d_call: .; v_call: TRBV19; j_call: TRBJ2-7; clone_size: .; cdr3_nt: TGTGCCAGTAGTATTGCGGGACTTTATTACGAGCAGTACTTC; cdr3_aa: CASSIAGLYYEQYF
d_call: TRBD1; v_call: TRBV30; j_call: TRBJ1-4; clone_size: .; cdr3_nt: TGTGCCTGGAGTGCGACAGGGGCGGCAGAAAAACTGTTTTTT; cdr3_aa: CAWSATGAAEKLFF
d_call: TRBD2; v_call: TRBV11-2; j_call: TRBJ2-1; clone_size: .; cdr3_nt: TGTGCCAGCAGGGGACTAGCGGGGGGGCGCGGATTGGACAATGAGCAGTTCTTC; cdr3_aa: CASRGLAGGRGLDNEQFF
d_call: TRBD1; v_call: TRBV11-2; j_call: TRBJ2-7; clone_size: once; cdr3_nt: TGTGCCAGCAGCCCCGGGACAGGGGTCCTTGAGGCCCTCGAGGAGCAGTACTTC; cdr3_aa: CASSPGTGVLEALEEQYF
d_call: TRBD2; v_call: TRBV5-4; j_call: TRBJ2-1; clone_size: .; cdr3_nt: TGTGCCAGCAGCTTGGGACTAGCCGGCAATGAGCAGTTCTTC; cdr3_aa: CASSLGLAGNEQFF
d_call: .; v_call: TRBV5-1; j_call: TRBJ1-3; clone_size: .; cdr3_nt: TGCGCCAGCAGTGGGCTCCTGGGAGGGGAGAGCTCTGGAAACACCATATATTTT; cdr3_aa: CASSGLLGGESSGNTIYF
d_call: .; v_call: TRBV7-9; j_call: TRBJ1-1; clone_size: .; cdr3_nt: TGTTCCAGCAGCTTACTACAGGGACTGAACACTGAAGCTTTCTTT; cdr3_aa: CSSSLLQGLNTEAFF
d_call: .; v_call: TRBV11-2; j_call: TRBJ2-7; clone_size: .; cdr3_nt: TGTGCCAGCAGCTTAGAGGTCGGCGAGCAGTACTTC; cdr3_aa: CASSLEVGEQYF
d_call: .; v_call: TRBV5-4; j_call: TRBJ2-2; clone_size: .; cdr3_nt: TGTGCCAGCAGCTTGGTTGGGGGGACGAACACCGGGGAGCTGTTTTTT; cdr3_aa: CASSLVGGTNTGELFF
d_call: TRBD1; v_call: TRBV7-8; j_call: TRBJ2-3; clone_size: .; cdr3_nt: TGTGCCAGCAGCTCGGGACAGCTTAGCACAGATACGCAGTATTTT; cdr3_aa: CASSSGQLSTDTQYF
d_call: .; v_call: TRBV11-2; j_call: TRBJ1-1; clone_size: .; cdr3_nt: TGTGCCAGCAGCTTAGATTCCCCGGGCAGGGCACCCAACACTGAAGCTTTCTTT; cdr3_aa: CASSLDSPGRAPNTEAFF
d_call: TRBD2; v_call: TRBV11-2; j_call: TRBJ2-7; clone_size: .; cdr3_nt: TGTGCCAGCAGCCCGTTAGCGGGAGAGGGGTACGAGCAGTACTTC; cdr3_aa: CASSPLAGEGYEQYF
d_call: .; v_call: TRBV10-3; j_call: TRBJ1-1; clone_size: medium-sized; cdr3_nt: TGTGCCATCGCTGGTCCAACAGGGACCACTGAAGCTTTCTTT; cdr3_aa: CAIAGPTGTTEAFF
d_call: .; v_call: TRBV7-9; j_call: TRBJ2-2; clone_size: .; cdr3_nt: TGTGCCAGCAGCTTGAGCTCTAGTGAAGCCGGGGAGCTGTTTTTT; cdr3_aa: CASSLSSSEAGELFF
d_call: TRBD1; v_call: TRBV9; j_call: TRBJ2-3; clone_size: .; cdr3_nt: TGTGCCAGCAGCGTAGTGGGACAGGGGCCAGATACGCAGTATTTT; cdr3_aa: CASSVVGQGPDTQYF
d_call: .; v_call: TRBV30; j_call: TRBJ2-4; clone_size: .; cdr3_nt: TGTGCCTGGAAAGCAGGGCTACTAGCCAAAAACATTCAGTACTTC; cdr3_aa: CAWKAGLLAKNIQYF
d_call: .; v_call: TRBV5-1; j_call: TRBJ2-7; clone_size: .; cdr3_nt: TGCGCCAGCAGCTTGGGGGACATCTCCTCCTACGAGCAGTACTTC; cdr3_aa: CASSLGDISSYEQYF
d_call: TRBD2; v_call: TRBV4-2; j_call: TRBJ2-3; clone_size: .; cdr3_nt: TGTGCCAGCAGCCTAATAGCGGGGATGGGGAAGGTAGATACGCAGTATTTT; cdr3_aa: CASSLIAGMGKVDTQYF
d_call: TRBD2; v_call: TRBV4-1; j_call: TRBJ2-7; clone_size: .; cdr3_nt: TGCGCCAGCAGCCAACCCAGGGCAGCGGGAGTTCTGTACTTC; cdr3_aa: CASSQPRAAGVLYF
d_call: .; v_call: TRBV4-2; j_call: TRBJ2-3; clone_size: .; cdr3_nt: TGTGCCAGCAGCCAAGATTACACGGGGATCCCAGATACGCAGTATTTT; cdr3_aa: CASSQDYTGIPDTQYF
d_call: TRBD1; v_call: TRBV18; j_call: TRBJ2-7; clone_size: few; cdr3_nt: TGTGCCAGCTCTTATCGAACCGGGACAGGAGGCTCCTACGAGCAGTACTTC; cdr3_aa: CASSYRTGTGGSYEQYF
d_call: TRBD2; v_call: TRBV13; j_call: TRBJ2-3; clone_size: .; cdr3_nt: TGTGCCAGCAGCTGGACTAGCGGGAGGGTTAGCACAGATACGCAGTATTTT; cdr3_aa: CASSWTSGRVSTDTQYF
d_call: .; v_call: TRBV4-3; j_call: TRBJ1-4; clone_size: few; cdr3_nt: TGCGCCAGCAGCCCCATGGACGGAGGTAATGAAAAACTGTTTTTT; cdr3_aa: CASSPMDGGNEKLFF
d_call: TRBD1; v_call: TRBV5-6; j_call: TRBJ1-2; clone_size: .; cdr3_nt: TGTGCCAGCAGCTACCAAGACAGGGATGGCTACACCTTC; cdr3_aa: CASSYQDRDGYTF
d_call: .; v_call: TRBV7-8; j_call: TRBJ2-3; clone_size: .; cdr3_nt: TGTGCCAGCAGCCCGGACATCCACACTAGCACAGATACGCAGTATTTT; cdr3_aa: CASSPDIHTSTDTQYF
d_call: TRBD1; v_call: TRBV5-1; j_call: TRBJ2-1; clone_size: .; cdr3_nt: TGCGCCAGCAGCTTGCGAGGACAGGGCTGGGATGAGCAGTTCTTC; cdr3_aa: CASSLRGQGWDEQFF
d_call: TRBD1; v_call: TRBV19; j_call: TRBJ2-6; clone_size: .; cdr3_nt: TGTGCCAGTAGTAGGACAGGGAGTGGCGGGGCCAACGTCCTGACTTTC; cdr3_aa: CASSRTGSGGANVLTF
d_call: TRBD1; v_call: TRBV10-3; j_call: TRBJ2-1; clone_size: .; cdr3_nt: TGTGCCATCAGTGACTACGGACAGGGTTCCTACAATGAGCAGTTCTTC; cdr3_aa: CAISDYGQGSYNEQFF
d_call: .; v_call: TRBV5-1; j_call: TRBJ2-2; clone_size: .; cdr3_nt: TGCGCCAGCTTCGACGAGGGAGAGTCCACCGGGGAGCTGTTTTTT; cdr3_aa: CASFDEGESTGELFF
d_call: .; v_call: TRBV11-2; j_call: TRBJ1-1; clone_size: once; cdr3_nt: TGTGCCAGCAGCTCACCTACATGGACACTTGAAGCTTTCTTT; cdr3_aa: CASSSPTWTLEAFF
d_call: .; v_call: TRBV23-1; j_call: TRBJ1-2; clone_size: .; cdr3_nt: TGCGCCAACCCCGGACATCACTATGGCTACACCTTC; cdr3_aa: CANPGHHYGYTF
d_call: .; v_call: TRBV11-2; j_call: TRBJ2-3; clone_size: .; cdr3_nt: TGTGCCAGCAGCTCCCCCGGACTCGACCTCGGGACAGATACGCAGTATTTT; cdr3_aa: CASSSPGLDLGTDTQYF
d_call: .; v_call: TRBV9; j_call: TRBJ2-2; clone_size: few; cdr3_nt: TGTGCCAGCAATACGGACACCGGGGAGCTGTTTTTT; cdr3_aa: CASNTDTGELFF
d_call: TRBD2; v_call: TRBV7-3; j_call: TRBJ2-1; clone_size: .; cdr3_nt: TGTGCCAGCAGCTTAGCGGGGGACTCCTACAATGAGCAGTTCTTC; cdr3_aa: CASSLAGDSYNEQFF
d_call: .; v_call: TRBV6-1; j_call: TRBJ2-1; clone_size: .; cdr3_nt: TGTGCCAGCAGAGAACCAGGGGTTTCTCGGTTCTTC; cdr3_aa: CASREPGVSRFF
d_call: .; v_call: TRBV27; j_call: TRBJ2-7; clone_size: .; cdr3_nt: TGTGCCAGCAGTTCGGACTCCGTGGGTTCCTACGAGCAGTACTTC; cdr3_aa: CASSSDSVGSYEQYF
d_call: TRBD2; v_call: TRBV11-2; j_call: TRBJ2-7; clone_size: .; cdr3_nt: TGTGCCAGCAGCCGGACTAGCGGCTACGAGCAGTACTTC; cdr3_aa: CASSRTSGYEQYF
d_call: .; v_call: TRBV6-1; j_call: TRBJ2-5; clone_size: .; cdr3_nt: TGTGCCAGCAGTGAAACCGGGGTATGGGAGACCCAGTACTTC; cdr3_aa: CASSETGVWETQYF
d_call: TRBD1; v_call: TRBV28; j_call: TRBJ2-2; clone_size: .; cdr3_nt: TGTGCCAGCAGTTCCACAGGGGGATCCGGGGAGCTGTTTTTT; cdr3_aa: CASSSTGGSGELFF
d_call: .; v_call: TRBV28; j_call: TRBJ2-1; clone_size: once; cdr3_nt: TGTGCCAGCAGTTTAGGGCGGGGGCCCTACAATGAGCAGTTCTTC; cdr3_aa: CASSLGRGPYNEQFF